These 10 T cell receptor beta chains were sequenced from one sample in a study of T cells in Graves' hyperthyroidism and ophthalmopathy (dated by TCRdb to between 2018 and 2020). The library came from multiplex PCR. TCRdb shows the sequencer as Illumina HiSeq 2000. The TCR beta CDR3 regions were amplified from RNA transcripts. For the first round of RT-PCR on the TCR CDR3, the HTBI primer set was used together with the Qiagen OneStep RT-PCR kit. TCRdb's own reprocessing of the public reads used fastp at Q25 and MiXCR and kept productive beta chains. Identical CDR3 proteins give one entry, which carries the most common genes and DNA. This sample holds some 530,000 distinct CDR3 sequences; around a fifth were observed only once. Around 50% of the sample lies in the top ten. Sequenced sample: blood. Receptors were obtained from a woman in her 70s with Graves' ophthalmopathy.

This clonotype was recorded many times. The chain is built from TRBV12-3 or TRBV12-4 and TRBJ1-2, with D possibly being TRBD1 (5 bases). The CDR3 runs 14 residues. The germline V and J ends were trimmed by 6 bases and 4 bases, with 15 bases remaining between them. This chain's CDR3 is CASSLGGDGYGYTF. Written as DNA, the CDR3 is TGTGCCAGCAGCCTGGGGGGTGACGGCTATGGCTACACCTTC.

This clonotype came up many times. The CDR3 sequence: CASGLLASTDTQYF. Written as DNA, the CDR3 is TGTGCCAGCGGGCTTCTGGCCAGCACAGATACGCAGTATTTT. The chain has TRBV12-3 or TRBV12-4 and TRBJ2-3; D remains ambiguous. This CDR3 has 14 amino acids. V shed 8 bases and J shed 0 bases, with 12 bases lying between them.

This clonotype has just a few counts. The CDR3 protein is CASSYRPGGSRTGELFF. CDR3 nucleotide sequence: TGTGCCAGCAGTTACCGGCCAGGGGGCTCGAGGACCGGGGAGCTGTTTTTT. The rearrangement links TRBV6-2 or TRBV6-3 to TRBJ2-2; 8 nucleotides agree with TRBD1. CDR1 and CDR2 from the germline V gene are MNHEY and SVGEGT. The CDR3 runs to 17 residues. Losses at the gene ends were 2 bases for V and 5 bases for J; bases not matched to a gene: 10.

V gene TRBV6-1 combines with J gene TRBJ1-5, with a weak D call TRBD1 (6 bases). Trimming pared 7 bases from V and 15 bases from J, leaving 19 bases between. Germline CDR1 and CDR2: MNHNS and SASEGT. The CDR3 sequence is 12 residues long. CDR3 residues: CASTDPVGGRHF. The CDR3 DNA reads TGTGCCAGCACCGATCCTGTTGGGGGCCGGCATTTT.

In DNA, the CDR3 is TGTGCCAGCAGTTACTCCTGGGGGAACTACAATGAGCAGTTCTTC. Translation: CASSYSWGNYNEQFF. The V gene is TRBV6-2 or TRBV6-3, the J gene TRBJ2-1, with D perhaps TRBD1 or TRBD2 (5 bases each). The CDR3 length is 15 residues. Germline V gene lookup returns CDR1 MNHEY and CDR2 SVGEGT. V dropped 0 bases and J dropped 3 bases, with 9 bases sitting between them.

There are many counts of this clonotype. The gene calls are TRBV29-1 and TRBJ2-1, with 7 bases identical to TRBD2. V shed 3 bases, J shed 9 bases, and the junction held 11 bases outside the gene matches. The CDR3 consists of 14 residues. Germline loops: CDR1 SQVTM, CDR2 ANQGSEA. The CDR3 spells CSVESGGRGFEQFF. The CDR3, as DNA: TGCAGCGTTGAGTCTGGCGGGAGAGGATTTGAGCAGTTCTTC.

The sample holds many counts of this clonotype. This rearrangement joins TRBV28 to TRBJ2-5, with TRBD2 matching 9 bases. Germline-derived CDR1 and CDR2 are MDHEN and SYDVKM. Losses at the gene ends were 2 bases for V and 4 bases for J; bases not matched to a gene: 5. The CDR3 has 15 amino acids. The CDR3, as DNA: TGTGCCAGCAGTTTAGTAGCGGGAGAGGGAGAGACCCAGTACTTC. Protein product: CASSLVAGEGETQYF.

This clonotype is a singleton in its sample. The chain has TRBV12-3 or TRBV12-4 and TRBJ2-3; the D is unclear. V was shortened by 6 bases and J by 0 bases, with 13 bases between the two germline ends. The CDR3 extends over 15 amino acids. For the CDR3, the DNA is TGTGCCAGCAGCCCCTGGAGCCCTAGCACAGATACGCAGTATTTT. This codes for CASSPWSPSTDTQYF.

The chain combines TRBV7-9 with TRBJ1-2; D is unclear. Germline V CDR1 and CDR2: SEHNR, FQNEAQ (reference sequence). V was clipped by 1 base and J by 2 bases, with 8 bases between them. CDR3 length equals 14 residues. The CDR3 sequence is CASSLGPENYGYTF. DNA for the CDR3: TGTGCCAGCAGCTTAGGGCCAGAAAACTATGGCTACACCTTC. Combining the CDR3 with reference TRBV7-9 and TRBJ1-2 gives the whole variable domain DTGVSQNPRHKITKRGQNVTFRCDPISEHNRLYWYRQTLGQGPEFLTYFQNEAQLEKSRLLSDRFSAERPKGSFSTLEIQRTEQGDSAMYLCASSLGPENYGYTFGSGTRLTVV.

Of note for this clonotype: The limits of the CDR3 on the DNA are not certain, so only TCRdb's listed CDR3 is given. V and J are TRBV27 and TRBJ1-3. The CDR3 has 13 amino acids, counting both end residues. Germline lookup yields CDR1 MNHEY and CDR2 SMNVEV (reference sequence). The CDR3 sequence is CASSFALGNTINF.